The clone carrying this T cell receptor beta chain was seen a few times. The antigen is unknown. This sample is part of a study of esophageal squamous cell carcinoma under preoperative chemotherapy. Study conclusions and caveats: Tumor-infiltrating lymphocytes showed no significant post-chemotherapy TCR diversity increase, unlike peripheral T cells. Clonal contraction, more than amplification, hit abundant clones after paclitaxel-nedaplatin. Post-treatment tumor-infiltrating lymphocytes appeared partly derived from peripheral T cells migrating into the tumor.

As for time point: before preoperative PTX-NDP chemotherapy. One entry per CDR3 protein, called by TCRdb with MiXCR from the PCR reads. The sample includes 16,000 or so distinct CDR3 sequences, approximately 57% of them seen just once. CDR1 and CDR2 (germline): MNHEY, SVGAGI. Trimming at V came to 4 bases and at J to 15 bases, leaving 6 bases not matched to a gene. The CDR3 is made up of 11 amino acids. The sequence came from a human donor with esophageal squamous cell carcinoma. The donor label of this sample is uncertain. This sample was taken from a patient given preoperative chemotherapy. The chain couples TRBV6-5 to TRBJ2-1; 7 bases map to TRBD1. CDR3 sequence: CASSLTGSWFF. The DNA for the CDR3 is TGTGCCAGCAGTTTGACAGGGTCATGGTTCTTC.